The 12 T cell receptor beta chains below were found in one sample sequenced in a study of regulatory T cells in long-lasting Graves disease. Assembly of TCR beta libraries relied on iRepertoire HTBI primers together with Arm-PCR of CDR3 regions. TCRdb re-called the multiplex PCR reads with MiXCR, one entry per CDR3 protein. The table includes around 510,000 distinct CDR3 sequences, 20% detected once. Sample time point: persistent/refractory GD, antithyroid drugs over 5 years with positive TRAb. Making the TCR library involved RNA that had been extracted from PBMCs. The sample was peripheral blood mononuclear cells (PBMCs), taken when the disease was refractory, from a patient treated with antithyroid drugs. These receptors originate from a female donor with Graves disease.

In this sample, this clonotype turned up many times. The CDR3 DNA reads TGTGCCAGCAGGACGGTTGTTCACTATGGCTACACCTTC. Amino acids: CASRTVVHYGYTF. The rearrangement joins TRBV28 to TRBJ1-2; D is uncertain. The germline CDR1 and CDR2 sequences are MDHEN and SYDVKM. The CDR3 length is 13 residues. The V end was cut by 6 bases, the J end by 3 bases, with 11 bases between.

The chain recombines TRBV9 with TRBJ2-1; 12 nucleotides match TRBD2. CDR3 length: 16 amino acids. The J segment lost 8 bases and the V segment lost 2 bases, leaving 8 bases of the junction unmatched. Germline lookup yields CDR1 SGDLS and CDR2 YYNGEE. CDR3 amino acids: CASSVSLAGGFYEQFF. In DNA form, the CDR3 reads TGTGCCAGCAGCGTCTCACTAGCGGGAGGATTTTATGAGCAGTTCTTC.

This clonotype was seen more than once but under ten times. The chain has TRBV5-5 and TRBJ2-7, with a weak D call TRBD2 (5 bases). V was pared by 3 bases and J by 4 bases, with 14 bases between. Germline V gene data show CDR1 as SGHKS and CDR2 as YYEKEE (reference sequence). The CDR3 length is 14 residues. CDR3 amino acids: CASSSEAWIYEQYF. The CDR3 coding sequence is TGTGCCAGCAGCTCGGAGGCCTGGATATACGAGCAGTACTTC.

The genes are TRBV20-1 and TRBJ2-2; no clear D. The V end lost 0 bases, the J end lost 2 bases, and 10 bases lay between the germline ends. This CDR3 is built from 15 residues. Germline V CDR1 and CDR2: DFQATT, SNEGSKA (reference sequence). The CDR3 sequence: CSARDLRLNTGELFF. CDR3 nucleotide sequence: TGCAGTGCTAGAGATCTTAGGTTAAACACCGGGGAGCTGTTTTTT.

This clonotype was observed at least ten times. The chain couples TRBV5-5 to TRBJ2-7, with D perhaps TRBD2 (6 bases). Trimming removed 4 bases from V and 3 bases from J, with 17 bases in between. CDR1 SGHKS and CDR2 YYEKEE come from the germline V gene (reference sequence). The CDR3 spans 15 residues. The CDR3 region has the DNA TGTGCCAGCAGCCTAAGGGCGGGACGGAACTACGAGCAGTACTTC. As protein: CASSLRAGRNYEQYF.

Comment on this clonotype: Given a much more abundant clone one base away, this may be a read error. This chain uses TRBV6-2 or TRBV6-3 with TRBJ1-1; tentatively, D is TRBD1 (5 bases). CDR3 length equals 15 residues. Germline loops: CDR1 MNHEY, CDR2 SVGEGT. CDR3 coding DNA: TGTGCCAGCCCCCCGGGACTGGGCATGAACACTGAAGCTCTCTTT. Its translation: CASPPGLGMNTEALF.

The chain is built from TRBV19 and TRBJ1-2, with 7 bases lining up with TRBD1. There are 14 residues in the CDR3. V was clipped by 2 bases and J by 6 bases; unmatched bases: 6. Germline CDR1 LNHDA, CDR2 SQIVND (reference sequence). DNA for the CDR3: TGTGCCAGTAGTATAAGGGGACAGTTCGATGGCTACACCTTC. This sequence encodes CASSIRGQFDGYTF.

In this sample, this clonotype turned up many times. This sequence joins TRBV10-3 and TRBJ2-5; a possible D gene is TRBD1 (6 bases). The CDR3 is 14 residues long. Germline V gene data show CDR1 as ENHRY and CDR2 as SYGVKD. Trimming took 6 bases from V and 2 from J, leaving 13 bases between them. CDR3 loop: CAISSLQGQETQYF. The CDR3, as DNA: TGTGCCATCAGCTCGCTACAGGGACAAGAGACCCAGTACTTC.

Ten or more counts support this clonotype. CDR3 protein: CASSSYSSAQETQYF. CDR3 nucleotide sequence: TGTGCCAGCAGTTCTTACTCGTCGGCTCAAGAGACCCAGTACTTC. The chain carries TRBV27 and TRBJ2-5; D remains ambiguous. This CDR3 has 15 amino acids. Germline CDR1 and CDR2: MNHEY and SMNVEV (reference sequence). The V and J ends lost 4 bases and 2 bases respectively, with 14 bases between them.

This clonotype came up a few times. The rearrangement joins TRBV28 to TRBJ2-2; maybe TRBD2 (6 bases). Trimming shortened V by 6 bases and J by 7 bases, and 15 bases separated the two germline ends. The CDR3 loop spans 14 amino acids. CDR1 is MDHEN, CDR2 SYDVKM, per germline. Here the CDR3 reads CASSAGGAGGELFF. The CDR3 region has the DNA TGTGCCAGCAGCGCCGGAGGGGCTGGCGGGGAGCTGTTTTTT.

The chain joins TRBV19 to TRBJ2-7; no definite D call. The CDR3 loop spans 14 amino acids. The V and J ends lost 3 bases and 1 base respectively, with 10 bases between them. Germline loops: CDR1 LNHDA, CDR2 SQIVND (reference sequence). The CDR3 nucleotides read TGTGCCAGTAGTATCAACAGAAGATCCTACGAGCAGTACTTC. As protein: CASSINRRSYEQYF.

This clonotype was recorded a few times. This chain links TRBV15 with TRBJ2-5, with D possibly being TRBD2 (5 bases). Trimming took 5 bases from V and 5 from J, leaving 12 bases between them. CDR1 is LNHNV, CDR2 YYDKDF, per germline (reference sequence). This CDR3 comprises 13 residues. The CDR3 here is CATSERARETQYF. The CDR3 bases are TGTGCCACCAGCGAGAGGGCACGGGAGACCCAGTACTTC.